These T cell receptor beta chains were read from a single sample in a study of response to subunit inactivated influenza vaccine. MiXCR was run by TCRdb on the RT-PCR reads, yielding one entry per CDR3 protein. The sample includes more than 600,000 distinct CDR3 sequences, about 18% seen only once; the top ten take 11%. The specimen comprised PBMCs from blood, sampled approximately 5 days after vaccination. The receptors derive from a man aged 50-60 years who received an inactivated influenza vaccine. Each CDR3 is given with its conserved first and last residue. The D gene is left open where the match is weak. Clone size is not always given. Where it is, it says once, few, many or a class for expanded clones.

>TRBV29-1|TRBJ2-1|NA|NA
TGCAGCGTTGGCGGTTACAATGAGCAGTTCTTC
CSVGGYNEQFF
>TRBV6-5|TRBJ1-5|NA|few
TGTGCCAGCAGTTACTCGTGGGGAGAGGATCAGCCCCAGCATTTT
CASSYSWGEDQPQHF
>TRBV4-1|TRBJ2-1|NA|few
TGCGCCAGCAGCCAAGGTAGCAGGAATGAGCAGTTCTTC
CASSQGSRNEQFF
>TRBV6-1|TRBJ1-1|TRBD1|NA
TGTGCCAGCAGTCGACGGACAGGTGGTGGTGCTGAAGCTTTCTTT
CASSRRTGGGAEAFF
>TRBV9|TRBJ2-5|NA|NA
TGTGCCAGCAGCGTAGCGGGTAGCCCCTCGGTGGAGACCCAGTACTTC
CASSVAGSPSVETQYF
>TRBV7-2|TRBJ2-2|TRBD2|NA
TGTGCCAGCAGCGCTAGCGGGGGGGCCCCCACCGGGGAGCTGTTTTTT
CASSASGGAPTGELFF
>TRBV29-1|TRBJ2-2|NA|many
TGCAGCGTTGAGGGCGACAGGACCAACACCGGGGAGCTGTTTTTT
CSVEGDRTNTGELFF
>TRBV5-6|TRBJ1-3|NA|NA
TGTGCCAGCAGCATGGGAGGAAACACCATATATTTT
CASSMGGNTIYF
>TRBV28|TRBJ2-5|NA|NA
TGTGCCAGCAGTTTATCAGGGGCGCTGGGGACCCAGTACTTC
CASSLSGALGTQYF
>TRBV6-2/TRBV6-3|TRBJ2-1|TRBD2|once
TGTGCCAGCAGGGGAGCGGGAGGGCGATATGAGCAGTTCTTC
CASRGAGGRYEQFF
>TRBV20-1|TRBJ2-1|NA|NA
TGCAGTGCTAGACCAACCCTAGCAACCTACAATGAGCAGTTCTTC
CSARPTLATYNEQFF
>TRBV25-1|TRBJ1-5|NA|many
TGTGCCAGCAGCAGGTTTAGCAATCAGCCCCAGCATTTT
CASSRFSNQPQHF
>TRBV6-5|TRBJ2-5|NA|many
TGTGCCAGCACTTCGACAGGCCCCCAAGAGACCCAGTACTTC
CASTSTGPQETQYF
>TRBV29-1|TRBJ2-7|TRBD1|NA
TGCAGCGTTATACTGACAGGGGGCTACGAGCAGTACTTC
CSVILTGGYEQYF
>TRBV20-1|TRBJ1-2|NA|few
TGCAGTGCTAGTCTAGGTTTGCACTATGGCTACACCTTC
CSASLGLHYGYTF
>TRBV20-1|TRBJ1-6|NA|NA
TGCAGTGCTAGAGGTGTACAGGATAATTCACCCCTCCACTTT
CSARGVQDNSPLHF
>TRBV7-9|TRBJ2-1|NA|many
TGTGCCAGCAGCGGTAATGAGCAGTTCTTC
CASSGNEQFF
>TRBV3-1|TRBJ1-1|NA|many
TGTGCCAGCAGTTTTACCCTCGCGGACACTGAAGCTTTCTTT
CASSFTLADTEAFF
>TRBV15|TRBJ2-7|NA|NA
TGTGCCACCAGCAGAGATCAGGGGCTTTCCTACGAGCAGTACTTC
CATSRDQGLSYEQYF
>TRBV10-3|TRBJ2-2|NA|NA
TGTGCCATCAGTGAGTCGCTAGAGAACACCGGGGAGCTGTTTTTT
CAISESLENTGELFF
>TRBV5-1|TRBJ2-1|TRBD2|many
TGCGCCAGCAGCAGCCTAGCGGGAATGGAGCAGTTCTTC
CASSSLAGMEQFF
>TRBV7-3|TRBJ2-3|NA|NA
TGTGCCAGCAGCTTAGGCTCACAGACGACAGATACGCAGTATTTT
CASSLGSQTTDTQYF
>TRBV5-1|TRBJ2-3|TRBD1|few
TGCGCCAGCAGCTCCGGACAGGGGTTTTATACGCAGTATTTT
CASSSGQGFYTQYF